The rows below give T cell receptor beta chains drawn from one sample of a study of blood T cell repertoires in COVID-19. The data were produced by immunoSEQ multiplex PCR, yet TCRdb's version contains in-frame clones alone and is incomplete. The sample gives approximately 240,000 clones, 83% of which show up once; about 1.3% is in the top ten. Material for sequencing was peripheral blood. These receptors came from a woman in her 30s with COVID-19, enrolled during active disease. CDR3s include the opening cysteine and the closing phenylalanine or tryptophan. The D gene is left open where the match is weak. Only some rows state a clone size, as once, few, many or a class for expanded clones.

v_gene	abundance	d_gene	j_gene	len	CDR3nt	CDR3aa
TRBV30	.	TRBD1	TRBJ1-1	13	TGTGCCCGGACAGGGGGCGCGAACACTGAAGCTTTCTTT	CARTGGANTEAFF
TRBV18	once	.	TRBJ2-2	16	TGTGCCAGCTCACCAATAGCCGCAGGGGAAACCGGGGAGCTGTTTTTT	CASSPIAAGETGELFF
TRBV7-2	.	.	TRBJ2-5	14	TGTGCCAGCAGCCTCCATTTGCGCCAAGAGACCCAGTACTTC	CASSLHLRQETQYF
TRBV9	.	.	TRBJ2-3	14	TGTGCCAGCAGCGTAGCCGCCAGTGTAGATACGCAGTATTTT	CASSVAASVDTQYF
TRBV9	once	TRBD2	TRBJ2-1	15	TGTGCCAGCAGCGAAAGCGGGAGCGGGATGGGTGAGCAGTTCTTC	CASSESGSGMGEQFF
TRBV28	.	TRBD1	TRBJ2-3	14	TGTGCCAGCAGATACTACAGGGGACGCGATACGCAGTATTTT	CASRYYRGRDTQYF
TRBV5-5	.	.	TRBJ2-3	14	TGTGCCAGCAGCTTGCTAGCGAGCACAGATACGCAGTATTTT	CASSLLASTDTQYF
TRBV6-6	.	.	TRBJ2-5	14	TGTGCCAGCAGTTACACCTACAGGGACGAGACCCAGTACTTC	CASSYTYRDETQYF
TRBV28	.	.	TRBJ2-5	14	TGTGCCAGCAGCCCGGGGGGCCAAAAAGAGACCCAGTACTTC	CASSPGGQKETQYF
TRBV3-1/TRBV3-2	many	TRBD1	TRBJ1-2	15	TGTGCCAGCAGCCAAAACACAGGGGGCTACTATGGCTACACCTTC	CASSQNTGGYYGYTF
TRBV7-2	.	.	TRBJ2-3	11	TGTGCCAGCAGCTCCGCAGATACGCAGTATTTT	CASSSADTQYF
TRBV9	many	TRBD1	TRBJ1-3	15	TGTGCCAGCAGCGCCGGACAGGGGTGGGGTGACACCATATATTTT	CASSAGQGWGDTIYF
TRBV5-1	.	.	TRBJ2-7	12	TGCGCCACCACGGACTCGAGAAACGAGCAGTACTTC	CATTDSRNEQYF
TRBV7-9	.	.	TRBJ1-6	15	TGTGCCAGCAGCCCAGAATACGGGGACACGGTTCCCCTCCACTTT	CASSPEYGDTVPLHF
TRBV28	.	TRBD1	TRBJ1-2	13	TGTGCCAGCAGTCGGGACAGAAACTATGGCTACACCTTC	CASSRDRNYGYTF
TRBV6-2/TRBV6-3	.	.	TRBJ2-1	18	TGTGCCAGCAGTTACGGTTCCAGCGGCGGAAGGAGATACAATGAGCAGTTCTTC	CASSYGSSGGRRYNEQFF
TRBV30	.	.	TRBJ1-3	16	TGTGCCTGGAGTTTAAATTCAGGGTTTACTGGAAACACCATATATTTT	CAWSLNSGFTGNTIYF
TRBV24-1	.	.	TRBJ2-7	19	TGTGCCACCAGTGATAGGGGGACGACTGGATTAGCGATCCTCTACGAGCAGTACTTC	CATSDRGTTGLAILYEQYF
TRBV27	.	TRBD2	TRBJ2-7	16	TGTGCCAGCAGGGAACTAGCGGGGGGGAGTATCCACGAGCAGTACTTC	CASRELAGGSIHEQYF
TRBV3-1/TRBV3-2	.	TRBD2	TRBJ2-3	15	TGTGCCAGCAGCCCTAGCGGGAGAGGGACAGATACGCAGTATTTT	CASSPSGRGTDTQYF
TRBV6-1	.	.	TRBJ2-7	16	TGTGCCAGCAGTGCCGGGACAACCATCTCGCCCTACGAGCAGTACTTC	CASSAGTTISPYEQYF
TRBV30	.	.	TRBJ1-2	12	TGTGCCTGGAGTGTGGCCCCTAGGGGCTACACCTTC	CAWSVAPRGYTF
TRBV6-2/TRBV6-3	.	.	TRBJ1-2	17	TGTGCCAGCAGTTACTCCCCATCGTCCGACAGGTTTTATGGCTACACCTTC	CASSYSPSSDRFYGYTF